This T cell receptor (beta chain) was identified in a study of blood T cell repertoires in COVID-19. CDR1 is MGHRA, CDR2 YSYEKL, per germline. V lost 5 bases and J lost 4; bases outside the gene matches: 9. The length of the CDR3 is 17 residues. The data were produced by immunoSEQ multiplex PCR, yet TCRdb's version contains in-frame clones alone and is incomplete. Among fewer than 350,000 clones listed, about nine tenths were seen once. Individuals drawn from 24 US areas were about 18 to 89 years old. Participants had their cohort set by participant-reported clinical history. The chain combines TRBV4-1 with TRBJ2-2, with 11 bases that match TRBD2. Sequencing used PBMCs or T cells enriched from blood (not recorded which). The receptor comes from a woman aged 40 to 50 who had recovered from COVID-19. Here the CDR3 DNA reads TGCGCCAGCAGCAAACGCACTAGCGGGAGCATCACCGGGGAGCTGTTTTTT. Protein sequence: CASSKRTSGSITGELFF.